Below, 28 T cell receptor beta chains from the same sample are listed, as sequenced in a study of T cell changes during pregnancy in multiple sclerosis. Repertoires were generated with immunoSEQ multiplex PCR, while TCRdb's copy carries only in-frame clones and drops some. The table lists about 97,000 clones, 90% of them singletons, with about 0.75% in the top ten. Material: peripheral blood, obtained in the second trimester of pregnancy. Every receptor here comes from a female donor in good health, enrolled as a control in a pregnancy study.

This chain links TRBV7-9 with TRBJ2-3; D possibly corresponds to TRBD1 (5 bases). V was clipped by 1 base and J by 4 bases, with 9 bases between them. This CDR3 contains 14 residues. The germline V gene encodes CDR1 SEHNR and CDR2 FQNEAQ (reference sequence). The CDR3 here is CASSLVAGSDTQYF. In nucleotides, the CDR3 is TGTGCCAGCAGCTTAGTCGCAGGGTCAGATACGCAGTATTTT. Looking up the rest from reference TRBV7-9 and TRBJ2-3 gives the full variable domain: DTGVSQNPRHKITKRGQNVTFRCDPISEHNRLYWYRQTLGQGPEFLTYFQNEAQLEKSRLLSDRFSAERPKGSFSTLEIQRTEQGDSAMYLCASSLVAGSDTQYFGPGTRLTVL.

This chain links TRBV28 with TRBJ2-7; TRBD1 aligns across 7 bases. V shed 6 bases, J shed 4 bases, and the junction held 9 bases outside the gene matches. The CDR3 runs 14 residues. Germline CDR1 reads MDHEN; CDR2 reads SYDVKM. The CDR3 region is CASSSPGQRYEQYF. The CDR3 DNA sequence: TGTGCCAGCAGCTCGCCGGGACAGAGATACGAGCAGTACTTC.

This chain joins TRBV9 and TRBJ2-2, with 7 bases aligning to TRBD2. The trim removed 1 base at V and 0 bases at J, leaving 6 bases unmatched. Germline values: CDR1 SGDLS, CDR2 YYNGEE. The CDR3 totals 17 residues. The CDR3 spells CASSVIAGAANTGELFF. DNA of the CDR3: TGTGCCAGCAGCGTAATCGCGGGAGCGGCGAACACCGGGGAGCTGTTTTTT.

The chain is built from TRBV5-1 and TRBJ1-1; 9 bases match TRBD1. The germline V gene encodes CDR1 SGHRS and CDR2 YFSETQ. The CDR3 contains 15 residues. V shed 3 bases and J 3 bases; nucleotides not matched to a gene: 6. The CDR3 DNA is TGCGCCAGCAGCTCAACAGGGGGCAGGGACACTGAAGCTTTCTTT. Its translation is CASSSTGGRDTEAFF. Drawing the rest from reference TRBV5-1 and TRBJ1-1, the complete variable domain is KAGVTQTPRYLIKTRGQQVTLSCSPISGHRSVSWYQQTPGQGLQFLFEYFSETQRNKGNFPGRFSGRQFSNSRSEMNVSTLELGDSALYLCASSSTGGRDTEAFFGQGTRLTVV.

The chain recombines TRBV14 with TRBJ2-7; TRBD2 matches 13 bases. CDR3 length: 15 residues. Per the germline V gene, CDR1 is SGHDN and CDR2 is FVKESK. J was trimmed by 4 bases and V by 5 bases; bases with no gene match: 5. The CDR3, as DNA: TGTGCCAGCAGCACAGGGACTAGCGGGATATACGAGCAGTACTTC. Residues: CASSTGTSGIYEQYF.

This clone was observed once. The chain carries TRBV6-6 and TRBJ1-6, with no clear D. The CDR3 contains 13 residues. Germline V gene sequence: CDR1 MNHNY, CDR2 SVGAGI (reference sequence). The V end lost 2 bases, the J end lost 7 bases, and 6 bases lay between the germline ends. CDR3 region: CASSYRVNSPLHF. The CDR3 DNA is TGTGCCAGCAGTTACCGGGTCAATTCACCCCTCCACTTT.

The gene calls are TRBV7-2 and TRBJ2-1; 8 bases align to TRBD2. Germline V gene lookup returns CDR1 SGHTA and CDR2 FQGNSA. The CDR3 totals 17 residues. V lost 5 bases and J lost 4; bases outside the gene matches: 13. For the CDR3, the DNA is TGTGCCAGCAGCGCGGTCAACCCGGGACTAGTGTACAATGAGCAGTTCTTC. Translating gives CASSAVNPGLVYNEQFF.

J is TRBJ2-5 and V is TRBV25-1; D is uncertain. The CDR3 sequence is 14 residues long. Germline CDR1 reads MGHDK; CDR2 reads SYGVNS. V was shortened by 1 base and J by 7 bases, with 13 bases between the two germline ends. CDR3 region: CASSESLGPGTQYF. CDR3 in DNA: TGTGCCAGCAGTGAATCCCTGGGCCCAGGGACCCAGTACTTC.

This clone appeared once. This chain connects TRBV5-1 to TRBJ2-5; the D is unclear. The CDR3 covers 14 residues. The germline gives CDR1 SGHRS, CDR2 YFSETQ. Trimming removed 1 base at V and 2 bases at J, with 9 bases between. CDR3 DNA: TGCGCCAGCAGCTTGTCCGTATCTCAAGAGACCCAGTACTTC. Translation gives CASSLSVSQETQYF. The full variable domain, rest sourced from reference TRBV5-1 and TRBJ2-5, is KAGVTQTPRYLIKTRGQQVTLSCSPISGHRSVSWYQQTPGQGLQFLFEYFSETQRNKGNFPGRFSGRQFSNSRSEMNVSTLELGDSALYLCASSLSVSQETQYFGPGTRLLVL.

The V and J genes are TRBV19 and TRBJ1-1, with a weak D call TRBD1 (5 bases). The CDR3 is 13 residues long. Germline CDR1 and CDR2: LNHDA and SQIVND (reference sequence). Trimming stripped 7 bases from V and 11 bases from J, with 20 bases between. DNA of the CDR3: TGTGCCAGTACGGTACGGGACTGGGTTGGCGCTTTCTTT. This gives the protein CASTVRDWVGAFF.

This chain joins TRBV6-5 and TRBJ1-4; weak D call: TRBD1 (5 bases). CDR1 is MNHEY and CDR2 is SVGAGI in the germline V gene. CDR3 length: 14 amino acids. Trimming took off 2 bases at V and 2 bases at J, with 6 bases between the two ends. The CDR3 reads CASSYRGTNEKLFF. As DNA, the CDR3 is TGTGCCAGCAGTTACCGGGGGACTAATGAAAAACTGTTTTTT.

This chain uses TRBV30 with TRBJ1-2, with TRBD1 matching over 12 bases. Germline CDR1 reads GTSNPN; CDR2 reads SVGIG (reference sequence). V dropped 3 bases and J dropped 2; count of bases not matched to a gene: 1. The CDR3 extends over 14 amino acids. This CDR3 is CAWRGQGANYGYTF. CDR3 sequence (DNA): TGTGCCTGGAGGGGACAGGGGGCGAACTATGGCTACACCTTC.

The chain is built from TRBV27 and TRBJ2-5, with 11 bases lining up with TRBD2. V lost 5 bases to trimming and J lost 4 bases; unmatched junction nucleotides: 9. The V gene's germline CDR1 is MNHEY and CDR2 SMNVEV (reference sequence). The CDR3 runs 16 residues. The CDR3 reads CASSTFTTSGGETQYF. CDR3 nucleotides: TGTGCCAGCAGTACCTTTACCACTAGCGGGGGAGAGACCCAGTACTTC.

The chain couples TRBV9 to TRBJ2-3, with D maybe TRBD2 (6 bases). Germline V CDR1 and CDR2: SGDLS, YYNGEE. V gave up 0 bases and J gave up 1 base, with 9 bases separating them. This CDR3 spans 15 amino acids. The CDR3 loop is CASSVVGEGTDTQYF. The DNA of the CDR3 is TGTGCCAGCAGCGTAGTGGGGGAGGGCACAGATACGCAGTATTTT.

The chain couples TRBV27 to TRBJ1-6; D remains ambiguous. Germline values: CDR1 MNHEY, CDR2 SMNVEV (reference sequence). The CDR3 covers 14 residues. V dropped 3 bases and J dropped 7 bases, with 10 bases sitting between them. The CDR3 region is CASSFPSQNSPLHF. CDR3 DNA: TGTGCCAGCAGTTTCCCGTCACAAAATTCACCCCTCCACTTT.

The chain joins TRBV28 to TRBJ1-1, with a possible D match to TRBD1 (5 bases). This CDR3 is 13 amino acids long. V lost 2 bases, J lost 7 bases, and 11 bases lay in between. Germline lookup yields CDR1 MDHEN and CDR2 SYDVKM. The DNA of the CDR3 is TGTGCCAGCAGTTTACCCAGGGCCAATGAAGCTTTCTTT. Translating it yields CASSLPRANEAFF.

J is TRBJ1-1 and V is TRBV5-6; D gene uncertain. The CDR3 has 12 residues. V was pared by 0 bases and J by 9 bases, with 9 bases between. Germline values: CDR1 SGHDT, CDR2 YYEEEE. CDR3 in DNA: TGTGCCAGCAGCTTGGCTGGAGGGAAAGCTTTCTTT. This sequence encodes CASSLAGGKAFF.

The count of this clone is one. The chain has TRBV19 and TRBJ2-1; D call uncertain. The CDR3 spans 14 residues. Deletions cut 2 bases from V and 3 bases from J, with 8 bases between. In germline, CDR1 is LNHDA, CDR2 SQIVND (reference sequence). The CDR3, as DNA: TGTGCCAGTAGTATATATCAGGACTACAATGAGCAGTTCTTC. It codes for CASSIYQDYNEQFF.

In this sample, this clone turned up a few times. The DNA of the CDR3 is TGTGCCAGCGGGAAACTAGCGGCCTACAATGAGCAGTTCTTC. Protein product: CASGKLAAYNEQFF. This chain connects TRBV14 to TRBJ2-1; 8 nucleotides line up with TRBD2. Germline lookup yields CDR1 SGHDN and CDR2 FVKESK. CDR3 length: 14 residues. V lost 8 bases and J lost 2; bases outside the gene matches: 5.

The chain joins TRBV4-1 to TRBJ2-4; D ambiguous. CDR3 length: 14 amino acids. Germline CDR1 MGHRA, CDR2 YSYEKL. V lost 2 bases and J lost 2, with 7 bases in between. The CDR3 bases are TGCGCCAGCAGCCAACCGGGTTCCAAAAACATTCAGTACTTC. This sequence encodes CASSQPGSKNIQYF.

The chain couples TRBV7-9 to TRBJ2-3; 9 nucleotides line up with TRBD1. The CDR3 runs to 15 residues. V shed 5 bases and J 0 bases; nucleotides not matched to a gene: 3. Germline CDR1 is SEHNR and CDR2 is FQNEAQ (reference sequence). The CDR3 protein is CASSKTGGSTDTQYF. For the CDR3, the DNA is TGTGCCAGCAGCAAGACAGGGGGGAGCACAGATACGCAGTATTTT.

The chain couples TRBV10-1 to TRBJ1-2; tentatively, D is TRBD1 (6 bases). CDR3 size: 14 residues. From germline, CDR1 is WNHNN and CDR2 SYGVQD (reference sequence). Trimming removed 3 bases at V and 6 bases at J, with 14 bases between. The CDR3 DNA follows: TGCGCCAGCAGTGAAAGGGTGGGGGCAGATGGCTACACCTTC. This codes for CASSERVGADGYTF.

The chain employs TRBV11-2 and TRBJ2-1; a possible D gene is TRBD2 (5 bases). Germline V CDR1 and CDR2: SGHAT, FQNNGV. Trimming removed 3 bases from V and 4 bases from J, with 7 bases in between. The CDR3 totals 13 residues. This chain's CDR3 is CASSFGVYNEQFF. The CDR3 coding sequence is TGTGCCAGCAGCTTCGGGGTGTACAATGAGCAGTTCTTC.

The J gene is TRBJ2-7, the V gene TRBV7-2, with a tentative D call TRBD2 (8 bases). V lost 6 bases, J lost 0 bases, and 15 bases lay in between. Germline V gene sequence: CDR1 SGHTA, CDR2 FQGNSA. This CDR3 spans 15 amino acids. This CDR3 reads CASRTGGDSSYEQYF. DNA of the CDR3: TGTGCCAGCAGAACGGGGGGGGACAGCTCCTACGAGCAGTACTTC.

The chain joins TRBV7-8 to TRBJ2-7; the match to TRBD1 covers 10 bases. Germline V gene lookup returns CDR1 SGHVS and CDR2 FQNEAQ. After removal of 0 bases from V and 2 bases from J, the junction contained 10 bases not matched to a gene. The length of the CDR3 is 18 residues. CDR3 nucleotides: TGTGCCAGCAGCTTAGCCCGGGACAGGGGACTACCCACCTACGAGCAGTACTTC. It encodes CASSLARDRGLPTYEQYF. The whole variable domain, remainder taken from reference TRBV7-8 and TRBJ2-7, is GAGVSQSPRYKVAKRGQDVALRCDPISGHVSLFWYQQALGQGPEFLTYFQNEAQLDKSGLPSDRFFAERPEGSVSTLKIQRTQQEDSAVYLCASSLARDRGLPTYEQYFGPGTRLTVT.

The genes are TRBV9 and TRBJ2-1, with 9 bases aligning to TRBD2. This CDR3 is 13 amino acids long. Germline V gene lookup returns CDR1 SGDLS and CDR2 YYNGEE. With V trimmed by 3 bases and J by 13 bases, 8 bases remained unmatched. DNA of the CDR3: TGTGCCAGCAGCGCAGAAGCGGGAGGACAACAGTTCTTC. As protein: CASSAEAGGQQFF. Variable domain in full (rest from reference TRBV9 and TRBJ2-1): DSGVTQTPKHLITATGQRVTLRCSPRSGDLSVYWYQQSLDQGLQFLIQYYNGEERAKGNILERFSAQQFPDLHSELNLSSLELGDSALYFCASSAEAGGQQFFGPGTRLTVL.

J is TRBJ2-7 and V is TRBV11-2; no definite D call. The CDR3 runs 14 residues. The V gene lost 1 base and the J gene lost 3 bases, with 10 bases spanning the gap. Germline CDR1 and CDR2: SGHAT and FQNNGV. CDR3 nucleotides: TGTGCCAGCAGCTTAGGTGTGTTGAGCTACGAGCAGTACTTC. Its protein product is CASSLGVLSYEQYF.

The chain links TRBV5-5 to TRBJ1-2; D is undetermined. The V end was cut by 4 bases, the J end by 4 bases, with 8 bases between. The germline CDR1 and CDR2 sequences are SGHKS and YYEKEE (reference sequence). This CDR3 has 12 residues. The CDR3 is CASSAGSYGYTF. In DNA, the CDR3 is TGTGCCAGCAGCGCGGGAAGCTATGGCTACACCTTC.